Here is one TCR beta chain with its context. What antigen it recognizes has not been identified. There are no base qualities to consult, and no much larger clone falls within one base. Sample time point, as interpreted from the label and publication: blood 2 weeks post-SBRT. This specimen's treatment or condition label, per the study, means: 15 Gy SBRT to primary tumor, nephrectomy 4 weeks later. To track tumor-enriched clonotypes, serial peripheral blood was sampled from radiation-treated patients at baseline and at 2 weeks and 4 weeks after SBRT. Every patient's renal cell carcinoma showed clear cell pathology. Genomic DNA for TCR sequencing was prepared using the QIAamp DNA Blood Mini Kit (Qiagen). The analyses included only samples that passed all quality control checks. The immunoSEQ kit was used, according to the manufacturer's recommendations, to generate TCR beta libraries from genomic DNA. For library preparation, a first multiplex PCR was performed with proprietary primers, followed by a second PCR in which unique barcodes were added, and bead cleanups were performed after each round. A positive control reaction and a negative control reaction, both provided in the kit, were run with every batch of samples. The final libraries were assessed on an Agilent 4200 TapeStation D1000 ScreenTape, pooled by volume, and quantified by qPCR. Sequencing ran on an Illumina NextSeq500 with a MidOutput 150-cycle cartridge, using 156 Read1 and 15 Index1 cycles with kit custom primers. The pooled library was loaded at 1.0 pM, and roughly 20% PhiX control was spiked in. The original methods were these. Vendor-processed data were analyzed in R, and a clonotype was defined as all T cells sharing the same CDR3 nucleotide sequence. For clone abundance analyses, frequencies were normalized to the 10,000 most abundant clones per sample. Public T cell clones, averaging fewer than five per sample, were removed before analysis. Tumor-enriched clonotypes and baseline blood-enriched clonotypes were defined as those with an abundance difference of at least 32-fold between compartments. A beta-binomial differential abundance model was applied to find clonotypes that expanded or contracted between blood time points. The Baroni-Urbani and Buser coefficient was used to measure tumor-blood repertoire similarity, and groups were compared with two-tailed Wilcoxon tests in R. TCRdb's version of the immuneACCESS table is confined to in-frame rearrangements and falls short of the full clone set. An unresolved V gene accounts for under half of the shortfall where checked; the remainder is of unknown origin. V, J and clone size are those of that table, while D and trimming were read from the DNA. The sample records 100,000 to 150,000 clones, approximately 85% of which are singletons. The ten largest make up approximately 6.3% of the sample.

These data originate in a study of radiation and T cells in renal cell carcinoma (dated by TCRdb to about 2020). The study in broad terms: The samples were drawn from a clinical trial, where primary renal cell carcinomas were treated with 15 Gy of stereotactic body radiation therapy and then removed by nephrectomy 4 weeks afterward. TCR beta sequencing covered roughly 53 samples in total, comprising roughly 26 tumors and 27 peripheral blood samples. Across all 50 or so samples, several million unique CDR3 nucleotide sequences encoding about 2.4 million unique CDR3 amino acid sequences were identified.

V is pruned by 4 bases and J by 0 bases, leaving 5 bases of the junction without a gene match. CDR3 length: 16 amino acids, cysteine to phenylalanine. Of the read, only the CDR3 DNA is kept; its 48 bases are in frame from base 1. Sequences MNHNY (CDR1) and SVGAGI (CDR2) are obtained from the germline V gene (reference sequence). Overall results and qualifications from the work: In blood, the top tumor clonotypes increased from baseline to 2 weeks after radiation and then shrank by 4 weeks, which suggests a temporary expansion of tumor-resident clones. Changes in the blood repertoire were not tracked past 4 weeks after treatment. With a single-armed trial design, the study had no way to address how radiation dose or scheduling affects the TCR repertoire. No pretreatment tumor biopsies were available, so the baseline intratumoral presence of clonotypes could not be determined.

The V and J genes are TRBV6-6 and TRBJ2-2, with 7 junctional bases fitting TRBD1. This sequence was found in a man aged 50 to 59 with renal cell carcinoma. The sample here was blood, taken from a patient whose treatment included radiotherapy and nephrectomy. The nucleotide sequence reads as follows: TGTGCCAGCAGTTCCGGACAGGAAGCGAACACCGGGGAGCTGTTTTTT. Its translation reads: CASSSGQEANTGELFF.